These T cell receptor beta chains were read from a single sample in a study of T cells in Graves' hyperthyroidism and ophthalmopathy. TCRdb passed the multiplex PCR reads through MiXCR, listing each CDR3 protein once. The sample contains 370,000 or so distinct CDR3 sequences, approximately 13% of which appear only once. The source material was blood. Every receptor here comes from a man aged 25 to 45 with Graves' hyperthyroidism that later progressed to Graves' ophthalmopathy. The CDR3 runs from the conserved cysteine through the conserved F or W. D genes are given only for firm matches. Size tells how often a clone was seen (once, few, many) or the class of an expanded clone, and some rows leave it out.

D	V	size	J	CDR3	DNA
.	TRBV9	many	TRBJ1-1	CASSVAWRNTEAFF	TGTGCCAGCAGCGTAGCATGGAGGAACACTGAAGCTTTCTTT
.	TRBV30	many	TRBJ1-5	CAWGREGSDQPQHF	TGTGCCTGGGGTCGGGAGGGTAGCGATCAGCCCCAGCATTTT
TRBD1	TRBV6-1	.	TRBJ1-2	CASSEGTANYGYTF	TGTGCCAGCAGTGAGGGGACAGCCAACTATGGCTACACCTTC
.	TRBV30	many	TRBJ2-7	CANGRIGEQYF	TGTGCCAATGGACGAATTGGCGAGCAGTACTTC
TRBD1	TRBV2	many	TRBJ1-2	CASSEGQGFGYTF	TGTGCCAGCAGTGAGGGACAGGGGTTTGGCTACACCTTC
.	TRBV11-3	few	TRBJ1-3	CASSLYGNTIYF	TGTGCCAGCAGCTTATACGGAAACACCATATATTTT
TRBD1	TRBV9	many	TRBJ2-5	CASSGTGGLETQYF	TGTGCCAGCAGCGGTACAGGGGGCTTAGAGACCCAGTACTTC
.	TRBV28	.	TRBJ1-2	CASSRRDNYGYTF	TGTGCCAGCAGCCGACGGGACAACTATGGCTACACCTTC
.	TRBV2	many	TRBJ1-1	CASSEAPGSTEAFF	TGTGCCAGCAGTGAAGCGCCGGGGAGCACTGAAGCTTTCTTT
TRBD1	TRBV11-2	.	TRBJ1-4	CASSTLRDRGGGRHEKLFF	TGTGCCAGCAGCACCCTCCGGGACAGGGGGGGTGGTAGGCATGAAAAACTGTTTTTT
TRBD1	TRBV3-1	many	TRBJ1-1	CASSQVQGVTEAFF	TGTGCCAGCAGCCAAGTACAGGGGGTTACTGAAGCTTTCTTT
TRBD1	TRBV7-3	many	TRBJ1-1	CASSPQGGTEAFF	TGTGCCAGCAGCCCTCAGGGGGGGACTGAAGCTTTCTTT
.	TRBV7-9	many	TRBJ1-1	CASSLGSEAFF	TGTGCCAGCAGCTTGGGCTCAGAAGCTTTCTTT
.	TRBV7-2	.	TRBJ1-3	CASSPGSRNTIYF	TGTGCCAGCAGCCCGGGGTCCCGAAACACCATATATTTT
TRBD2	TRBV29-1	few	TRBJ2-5	CSAGEGLETQYF	TGCAGCGCCGGGGAGGGGCTAGAGACCCAGTACTTC
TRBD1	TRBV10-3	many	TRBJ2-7	CAISAIRGDRDTYEQYF	TGTGCCATCAGTGCCATCCGGGGGGACAGGGACACCTACGAGCAGTACTTC
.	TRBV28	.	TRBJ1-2	CASRRFLPSYGYTF	TGTGCCAGCAGGCGTTTCCTCCCTTCCTATGGCTACACCTTC
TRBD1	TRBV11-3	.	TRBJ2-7	CASSYRTGSSYEQYF	TGTGCCAGCAGCTACCGGACAGGGAGCTCCTACGAGCAGTACTTC
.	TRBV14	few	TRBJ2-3	CASSQDLGRGTDTQYF	TGTGCCAGCAGCCAAGATTTGGGTCGGGGCACAGATACGCAGTATTTT
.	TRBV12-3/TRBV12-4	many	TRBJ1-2	CASSFYQGQAAFYGYTF	TGTGCCAGCAGTTTTTACCAGGGGCAGGCCGCCTTCTATGGCTACACCTTC
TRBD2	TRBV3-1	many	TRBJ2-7	CASSPSSGGLGEQYF	TGTGCCAGCAGTCCAAGTAGCGGGGGGCTTGGCGAGCAGTACTTC
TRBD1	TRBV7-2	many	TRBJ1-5	CASSDRTGWNQPQHF	TGTGCCAGCTCCGACCGGACAGGGTGGAATCAGCCCCAGCATTTT
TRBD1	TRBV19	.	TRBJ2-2	CASSIDRRRDRVAGELFF	TGTGCCAGTAGTATAGATCGACGCCGGGACAGGGTCGCCGGGGAGCTGTTTTTT
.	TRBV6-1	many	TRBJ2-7	CASSEGFSSFDRNEQYF	TGTGCCAGCAGTGAAGGTTTTTCGAGTTTCGATCGCAACGAGCAGTACTTC
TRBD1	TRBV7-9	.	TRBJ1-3	CASSLGRDSKASGNTIYF	TGTGCCAGCAGCCTAGGGAGGGACAGTAAAGCCTCTGGAAACACCATATATTTT
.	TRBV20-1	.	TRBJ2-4	CSATSNRAGLNIQYF	TGCAGTGCTACCTCGAACAGGGCCGGCCTAAACATTCAGTACTTC
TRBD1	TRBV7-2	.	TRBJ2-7	CASTQRTGNEQYF	TGTGCCAGCACCCAACGGACAGGGAACGAGCAGTACTTC
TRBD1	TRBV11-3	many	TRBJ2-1	CASSLAGQGPYNEQFF	TGTGCCAGCAGCTTAGCCGGACAGGGACCCTACAATGAGCAGTTCTTC
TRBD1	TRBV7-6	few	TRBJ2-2	CASSKRTGASGELFF	TGTGCCAGCAGCAAGAGGACAGGGGCGTCCGGGGAGCTGTTTTTT
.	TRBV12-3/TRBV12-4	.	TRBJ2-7	CASGVAYEQYF	TGTGCCAGCGGCGTTGCCTACGAGCAGTACTTC
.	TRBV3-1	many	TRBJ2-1	CASSQPGSSSYNEQFF	TGTGCCAGCAGCCAGCCGGGGTCGAGCTCCTACAATGAGCAGTTCTTC
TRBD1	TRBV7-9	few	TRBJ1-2	CASSMLGVMTGDFNYGYTF	TGTGCCAGCAGCATGTTGGGGGTAATGACAGGGGATTTTAACTATGGCTACACCTTC
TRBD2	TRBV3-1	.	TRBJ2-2	CASTGGAGELFF	TGTGCCAGCACCGGGGGGGCCGGGGAGCTGTTTTTT
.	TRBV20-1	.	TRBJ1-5	CSARDSGVRRNQPQHF	TGCAGTGCTAGAGATTCAGGAGTAAGGCGCAATCAGCCCCAGCATTTT
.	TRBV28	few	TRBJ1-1	CASSLYRTLNTEAFF	TGTGCCAGCAGTTTATACAGGACCTTGAACACTGAAGCTTTCTTT
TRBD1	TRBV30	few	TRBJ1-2	CAWSVGQGAYGYTF	TGTGCCTGGAGTGTCGGACAGGGGGCTTATGGCTACACCTTC
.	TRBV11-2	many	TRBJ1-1	CASSFQTAAFF	TGTGCCAGCAGCTTCCAGACTGCGGCTTTCTTT